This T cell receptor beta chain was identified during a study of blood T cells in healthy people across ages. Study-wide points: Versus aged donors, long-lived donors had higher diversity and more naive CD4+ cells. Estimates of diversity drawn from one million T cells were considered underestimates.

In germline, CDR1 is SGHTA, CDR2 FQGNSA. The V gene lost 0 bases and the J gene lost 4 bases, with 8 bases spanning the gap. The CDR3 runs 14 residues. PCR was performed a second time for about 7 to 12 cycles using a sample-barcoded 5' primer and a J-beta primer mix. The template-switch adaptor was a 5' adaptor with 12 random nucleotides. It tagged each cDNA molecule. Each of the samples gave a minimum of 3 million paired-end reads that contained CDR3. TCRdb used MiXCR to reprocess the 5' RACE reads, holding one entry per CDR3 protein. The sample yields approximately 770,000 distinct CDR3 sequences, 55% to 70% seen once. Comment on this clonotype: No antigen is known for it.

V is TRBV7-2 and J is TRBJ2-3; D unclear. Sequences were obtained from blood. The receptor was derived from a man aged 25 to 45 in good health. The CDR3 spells CASSLALGPDTQYF. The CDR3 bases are TGTGCCAGCAGCTTAGCCCTAGGACCAGATACGCAGTATTTT.